This T cell receptor (beta chain) was identified during a study of shared clonotypes between healthy human individuals. Study background: Three CD4 naive, three CD4 memory, two CD8 naive and one CD8 memory plate were used per donor.

There were no recent acute infections or vaccinations among the donors, who were healthy HIV-negative adults. Naive CD4+ cells were CD45RA-selected; the remaining cells were memory. This CDR3 contains 13 residues. V lost 3 bases, J lost 9 bases, and 2 bases stayed unmatched. Per the germline V gene, CDR1 is SGHTA and CDR2 is FQGNSA. Here immunoSEQ multiplex PCR was the method, and the copy in TCRdb shows in-frame clones only, minus some. This table has fewer than 2.5 million clones, approximately 93% appearing once. Findings of the study overall: Roughly 5% of naive CD4 clonotypes were shared across a few donors.

As to this clone: Its antigen is still unknown.

The sample consisted of naive CD4+ T cells from PBMCs. Subset noted: CD45RA+ positively selected. The V call is TRBV7-2, the J call TRBJ2-1, with 10 bases identical to TRBD2. The receptor's source is a young man in good health. Some clones in this sample may be carry-over from other donors' samples. The CDR3 bases are TGTGCCAGCAGCTTTAGCGGGAGGTCTGAGCAGTTCTTC. Translated, it gives CASSFSGRSEQFF.